A selection of T cell receptor beta chains follows, all from one sample in a study of T cell repertoires in cytomegalovirus infection. TCRdb re-called the reads with MiXCR, one entry per CDR3 protein. Among 250,000 to 300,000 distinct CDR3 sequences listed, 15% to 20% were seen once. The specimen was CD8+ T cells from PBMCs. These receptors were collected from a human donor in good health (CMV status not recorded). Some clones in this sample may be carry-over from other donors' samples. Both conserved end residues are trimmed from each CDR3.

j_gene	v_gene	CDR3aa
TRBJ2-1	TRBV25-1	ASSEYLEGSSYNEQF
TRBJ2-1	TRBV2	ASSESSGGFYNEQF
TRBJ2-7	TRBV27	ASRPAGRPYEQY
TRBJ2-1	TRBV6-1	ASSLPGESSYNEQF
TRBJ2-1	TRBV29-1	SVTGSYNEQF
TRBJ2-7	TRBV28	ASTPRVFRDEQY
TRBJ2-1	TRBV5-6	ASSRDPPSGPYNEQF
TRBJ2-5	TRBV7-9	ASSLRDRGIQETQY
TRBJ2-4	TRBV20-1	SALDREGWIQY
TRBJ2-2	TRBV4-1	ASSQVFGAAINTGELF
TRBJ2-3	TRBV12-3/TRBV12-4	ASSEAGRPDTQY
TRBJ2-7	TRBV4-2	ASSPGTSGGYEQY
TRBJ2-7	TRBV28	ASSSGRQGVLREQY
TRBJ2-7	TRBV28	ASSHRDPVHEQY
TRBJ2-1	TRBV20-1	SARGEVEQF
TRBJ2-2	TRBV6-1	ASSELNTGELF
TRBJ2-7	TRBV9	ASSPGTSDTYEQY
TRBJ2-2	TRBV12-5	ASGLAPVGELF
TRBJ2-3	TRBV11-2	ASRIGQGYTDTQY
TRBJ1-1	TRBV13	ASSLSPTGRRGTEAF
TRBJ2-3	TRBV7-9	ASKSGPVDTQY
TRBJ2-1	TRBV6-2/TRBV6-3	ASSYRQETYNEQF
TRBJ1-1	TRBV4-1	ASSQYGRMNTEAF
TRBJ1-1	TRBV19	ASSPHAGDRHPRTEAF
TRBJ2-7	TRBV13	ASSSAGVHEQY
TRBJ1-1	TRBV4-1	ASSQRPTDARNTEAF
TRBJ2-1	TRBV10-3	AISDQAGPTEGEQF
TRBJ2-5	TRBV7-8	ASSFEGYQETQY
TRBJ1-2	TRBV20-1	SAMNRGADGYT
TRBJ2-2	TRBV15	ATSRRKGVGELF
TRBJ1-3	TRBV2	ASRTGVGNTIY
TRBJ2-5	TRBV7-8	ASSPWTSEETQY